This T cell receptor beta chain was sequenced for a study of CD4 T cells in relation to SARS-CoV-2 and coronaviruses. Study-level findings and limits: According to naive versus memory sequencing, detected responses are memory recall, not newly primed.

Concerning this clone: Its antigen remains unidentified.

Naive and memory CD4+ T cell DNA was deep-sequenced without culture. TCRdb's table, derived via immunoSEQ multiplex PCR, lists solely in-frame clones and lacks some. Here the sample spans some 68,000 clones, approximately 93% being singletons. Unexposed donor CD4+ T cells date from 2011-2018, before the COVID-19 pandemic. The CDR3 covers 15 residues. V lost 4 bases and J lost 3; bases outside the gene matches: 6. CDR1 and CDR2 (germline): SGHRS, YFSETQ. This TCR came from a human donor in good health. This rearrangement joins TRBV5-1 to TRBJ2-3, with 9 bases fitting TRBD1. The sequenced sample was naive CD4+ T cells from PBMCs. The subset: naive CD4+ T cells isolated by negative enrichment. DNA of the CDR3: TGCGCCAGCAGCCCCCAGGGACAGGGAACAGATACGCAGTATTTT. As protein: CASSPQGQGTDTQYF.